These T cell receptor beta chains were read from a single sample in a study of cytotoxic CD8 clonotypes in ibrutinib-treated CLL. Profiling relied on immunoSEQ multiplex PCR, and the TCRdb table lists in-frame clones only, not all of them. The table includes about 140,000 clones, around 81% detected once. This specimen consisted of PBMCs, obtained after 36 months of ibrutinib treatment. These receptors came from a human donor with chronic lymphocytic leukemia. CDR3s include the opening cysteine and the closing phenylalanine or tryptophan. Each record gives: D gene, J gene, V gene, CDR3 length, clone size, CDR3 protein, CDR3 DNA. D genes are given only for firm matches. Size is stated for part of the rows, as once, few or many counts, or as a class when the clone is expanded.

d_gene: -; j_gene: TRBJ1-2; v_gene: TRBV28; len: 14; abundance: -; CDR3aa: CASSLVEAPYGYTF; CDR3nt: TGTGCCAGCAGTTTAGTAGAAGCCCCATATGGCTACACCTTC
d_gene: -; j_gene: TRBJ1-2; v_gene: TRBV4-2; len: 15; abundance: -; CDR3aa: CASSQDRARQQSYTF; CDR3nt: TGTGCCAGCAGCCAAGATAGGGCAAGACAGCAAAGCTACACCTTC
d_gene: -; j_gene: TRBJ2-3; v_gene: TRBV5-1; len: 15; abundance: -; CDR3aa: CASSWLTDRTDTQYF; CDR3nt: TGCGCCAGCAGCTGGTTGACGGACCGCACAGATACGCAGTATTTT
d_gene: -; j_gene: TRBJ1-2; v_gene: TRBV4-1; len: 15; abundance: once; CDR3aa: CASSHLTTGERGYTF; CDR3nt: TGCGCCAGCAGCCATCTCACCACCGGGGAGAGGGGGTACACCTTC
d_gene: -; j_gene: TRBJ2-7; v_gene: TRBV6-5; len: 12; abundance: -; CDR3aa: CASSYVQHEQYF; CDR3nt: TGTGCCAGCAGTTACGTACAGCACGAGCAGTACTTC
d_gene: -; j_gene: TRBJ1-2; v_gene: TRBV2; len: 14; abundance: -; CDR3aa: CASSQHLIDYGYTF; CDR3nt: TGTGCCAGCAGTCAACACTTAATTGACTATGGCTACACCTTC
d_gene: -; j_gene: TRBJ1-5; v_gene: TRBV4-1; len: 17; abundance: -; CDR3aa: CASSRGDGKNSNQPQHF; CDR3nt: TGCGCCAGCAGCCGGGGGGACGGTAAAAATAGCAATCAGCCCCAGCATTTT
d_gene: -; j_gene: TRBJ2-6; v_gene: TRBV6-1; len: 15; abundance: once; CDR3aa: CASRGRQAGVNVLTF; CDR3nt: TGTGCCAGCAGGGGAAGACAGGCTGGGGTCAACGTCCTGACTTTC
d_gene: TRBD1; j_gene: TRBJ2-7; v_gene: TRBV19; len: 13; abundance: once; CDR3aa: CASSAGQDYEQYF; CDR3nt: TGTGCCAGTAGTGCGGGACAGGACTACGAGCAGTACTTC
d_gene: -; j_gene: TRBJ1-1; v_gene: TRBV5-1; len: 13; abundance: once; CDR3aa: CASSLTGPTEAFF; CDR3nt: TGCGCCAGCAGCCTAACAGGTCCCACTGAAGCTTTCTTT
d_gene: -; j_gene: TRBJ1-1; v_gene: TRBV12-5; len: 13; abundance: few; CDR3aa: CASGLVFNTEAFF; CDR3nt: TGTGCTAGTGGTTTGGTATTCAACACTGAAGCTTTCTTT
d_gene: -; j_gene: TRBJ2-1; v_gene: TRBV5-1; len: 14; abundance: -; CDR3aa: CASSVDSSDNEQFF; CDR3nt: TGCGCCAGCAGCGTTGACAGTTCAGACAATGAGCAGTTCTTC
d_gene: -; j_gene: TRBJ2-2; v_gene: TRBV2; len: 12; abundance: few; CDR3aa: CASTVPPGELFF; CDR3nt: TGTGCCAGCACAGTTCCGCCCGGGGAGCTGTTTTTT
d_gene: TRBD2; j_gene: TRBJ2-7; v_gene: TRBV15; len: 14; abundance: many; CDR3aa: CATSSDGGIYEQYF; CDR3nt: TGTGCCACCAGTTCCGACGGGGGGATCTACGAGCAGTACTTC
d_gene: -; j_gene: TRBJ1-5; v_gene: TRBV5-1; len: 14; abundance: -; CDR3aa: CASSLEYSNQPQHF; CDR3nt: TGCGCCAGCAGCTTGGAGTATAGCAATCAGCCCCAGCATTTT
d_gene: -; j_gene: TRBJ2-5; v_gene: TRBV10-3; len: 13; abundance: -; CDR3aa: CAIRARVTETQYF; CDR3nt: TGTGCCATCAGGGCTAGGGTTACAGAGACCCAGTACTTC
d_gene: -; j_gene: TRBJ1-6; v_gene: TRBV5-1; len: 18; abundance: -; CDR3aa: CASSSDVEGGSYNSPLHF; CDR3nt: TGCGCCAGCAGCTCGGACGTGGAAGGGGGCTCCTATAATTCACCCCTCCACTTT
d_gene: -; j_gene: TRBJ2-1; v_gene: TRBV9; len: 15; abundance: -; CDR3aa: CASSVGTRPDNEQFF; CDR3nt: TGTGCCAGCAGCGTAGGGACCCGACCTGACAATGAGCAGTTCTTC
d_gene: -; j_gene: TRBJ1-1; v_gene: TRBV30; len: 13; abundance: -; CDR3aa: CAFTAGAATEAFF; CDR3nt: TGTGCCTTCACGGCGGGGGCAGCCACTGAAGCTTTCTTT
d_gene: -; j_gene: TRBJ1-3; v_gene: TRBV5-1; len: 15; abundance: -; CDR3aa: CASSLAFGGGNTIYF; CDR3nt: TGCGCCAGCAGCTTGGCCTTCGGGGGTGGAAACACCATATATTTT
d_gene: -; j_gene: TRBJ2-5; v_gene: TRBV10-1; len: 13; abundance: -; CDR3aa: CASSRRAEETQYF; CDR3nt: TGCGCCTCTAGTCGCAGGGCGGAGGAGACCCAGTACTTC
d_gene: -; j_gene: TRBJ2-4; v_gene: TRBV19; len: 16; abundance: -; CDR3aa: CASSPLGAIAKNIQYF; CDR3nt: TGTGCCAGTAGTCCCTTGGGGGCCATAGCCAAAAACATTCAGTACTTC
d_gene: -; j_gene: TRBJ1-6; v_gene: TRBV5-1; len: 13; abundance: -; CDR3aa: CASSLDPDSPLHF; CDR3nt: TGCGCCAGCAGCTTGGACCCTGATTCACCCCTCCACTTT
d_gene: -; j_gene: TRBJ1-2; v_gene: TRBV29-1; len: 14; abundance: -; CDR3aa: CSVVLDNLNYGYTF; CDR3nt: TGCAGCGTTGTACTGGACAATCTCAACTATGGCTACACCTTC
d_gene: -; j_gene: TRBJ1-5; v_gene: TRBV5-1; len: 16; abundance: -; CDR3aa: CASSLEGGLGNQPQHF; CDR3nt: TGCGCCAGCAGCTTGGAAGGGGGGTTAGGCAATCAGCCCCAGCATTTT
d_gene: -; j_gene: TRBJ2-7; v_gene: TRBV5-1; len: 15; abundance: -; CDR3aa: CASSLATGLADEQYF; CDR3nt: TGCGCCAGCAGCTTGGCGACAGGCCTGGCGGACGAGCAGTACTTC
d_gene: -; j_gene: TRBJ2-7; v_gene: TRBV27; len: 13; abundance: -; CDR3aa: CASSPGLSYEQYF; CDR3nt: TGTGCCAGCTCGCCCGGACTCTCCTACGAGCAGTACTTC
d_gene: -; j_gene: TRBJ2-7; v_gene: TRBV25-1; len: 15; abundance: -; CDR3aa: CASELRTRSSYEQYF; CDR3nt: TGTGCCAGCGAACTGCGGACACGGAGCTCCTACGAGCAGTACTTC
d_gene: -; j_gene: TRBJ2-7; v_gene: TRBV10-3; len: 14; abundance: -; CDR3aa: CAIRGTYQSYEQYF; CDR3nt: TGTGCCATCAGGGGGACATATCAATCCTACGAGCAGTACTTC
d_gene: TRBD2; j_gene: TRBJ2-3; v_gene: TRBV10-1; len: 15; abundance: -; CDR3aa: CASSEAGGPTDTQYF; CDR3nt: TGCGCCAGCAGTGAGGCGGGAGGGCCGACAGATACGCAGTATTTT
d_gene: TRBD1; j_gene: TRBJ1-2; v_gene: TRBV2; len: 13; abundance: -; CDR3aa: CASKPQGDYGYTF; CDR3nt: TGTGCCAGCAAGCCCCAGGGGGACTATGGCTACACCTTC
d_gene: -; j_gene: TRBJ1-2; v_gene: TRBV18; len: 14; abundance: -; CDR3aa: CASSPSGTDYGYTF; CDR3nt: TGTGCCAGCTCACCAAGCGGGACGGACTATGGCTACACCTTC
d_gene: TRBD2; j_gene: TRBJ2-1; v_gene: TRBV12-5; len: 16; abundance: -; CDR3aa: CASGPPTSGRANEQFF; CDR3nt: TGTGCTAGTGGTCCACCCACTAGCGGGAGGGCCAATGAGCAGTTCTTC
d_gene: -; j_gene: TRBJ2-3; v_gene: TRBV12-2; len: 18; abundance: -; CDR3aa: CASRLVVRSGGSTDTQYF; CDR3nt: TGTGCAAGTCGCTTAGTCGTTAGAAGCGGGGGGAGCACAGATACGCAGTATTTT
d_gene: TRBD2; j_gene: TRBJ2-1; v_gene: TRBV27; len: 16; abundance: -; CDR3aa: CASGLREESSYNEQFF; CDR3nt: TGTGCCAGTGGTTTACGGGAGGAGAGCTCCTACAATGAGCAGTTCTTC
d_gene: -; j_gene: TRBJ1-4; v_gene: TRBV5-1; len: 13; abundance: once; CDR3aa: CASKGGTDEKLFF; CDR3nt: TGCGCCAGCAAAGGGGGGACGGATGAAAAACTGTTTTTT
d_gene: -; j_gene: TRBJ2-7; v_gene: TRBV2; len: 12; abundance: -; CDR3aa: CASSGQSYEQYF; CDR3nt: TGTGCCAGCAGTGGACAGTCCTACGAGCAGTACTTC
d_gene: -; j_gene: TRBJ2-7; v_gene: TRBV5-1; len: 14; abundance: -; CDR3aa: CASSLEHSSYEQYF; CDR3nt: TGCGCCAGCAGCTTGGAGCACAGCTCCTACGAGCAGTACTTC
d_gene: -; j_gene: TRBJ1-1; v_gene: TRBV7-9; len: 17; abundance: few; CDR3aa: CASSLAFGTLGNTEAFF; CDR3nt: TGTGCCAGCAGCTTAGCCTTTGGAACACTGGGGAACACTGAAGCTTTCTTT
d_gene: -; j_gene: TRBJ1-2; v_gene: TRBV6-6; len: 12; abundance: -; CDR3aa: CASRSRGLGKTF; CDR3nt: TGTGCCAGCAGAAGCCGGGGCCTAGGAAAAACCTTC